The 21 T cell receptor beta chains given below trace back to one sample, sequenced in a study of cytomegalovirus exposure and HLA in healthy donors. Vbeta (60) and Jbeta (13) primers were used in the PCR. Only in-frame clones appear in the TCRdb table, and some are missing; sequencing was by immunoSEQ multiplex PCR. The sample includes around 150,000 clones, over 60% of them seen just once. The sequencing input was PBMCs. All receptors come from a man between 45 and 60 years old in good health and CMV-seropositive.

The chain combines TRBV30 with TRBJ2-3; a weak D match, TRBD1 (5 bases). CDR3 length equals 12 residues. Germline V gene sequence: CDR1 GTSNPN, CDR2 SVGIG (reference sequence). V was cut by 5 bases and J by 3 bases, with 9 bases left in between. CDR3 in amino acids: CAWGASTDTQYF. CDR3 nucleotides: TGTGCCTGGGGGGCAAGTACAGATACGCAGTATTTT.

CDR3 sequence: CASSFSSYNEQFF. CDR3 nucleotides: TGTGCCAGCAGCTTTTCCTCTTACAATGAGCAGTTCTTC. The gene calls are TRBV11-2 and TRBJ2-1; D remains unclear. Deletions cut 3 bases from V and 4 bases from J, with 7 bases between. Germline V CDR1 and CDR2: SGHAT, FQNNGV. This CDR3 has 13 amino acids.

This clone was observed a few times. The sample holds other DNA sequences that translate to the same CDR3. The chain is built from TRBV18 and TRBJ1-2; 8 bases fit TRBD1. Looked up from germline, CDR1 is KGHSH and CDR2 is LQKENI. The length of the CDR3 is 13 residues. Unmatched junction bases numbered 0, after V lost 2 bases and J lost 4 bases. The CDR3 loop is CASSPDRGYGYTF. DNA of the CDR3: TGTGCCAGCTCACCAGACAGGGGCTATGGCTACACCTTC.

The table lists this clone with a few counts. The rearrangement links TRBV2 to TRBJ1-2, with D unresolved. The CDR3 sequence is 14 residues long. Germline values: CDR1 SNHLY, CDR2 FYNNEI. V shed 1 base and J shed 5 bases, with 11 bases lying between them. The CDR3 nucleotides read TGTGCCAGCAGTGAAGTGGCCCAGAATTATGGCTACACCTTC. Protein: CASSEVAQNYGYTF. The variable domain in full, completed from reference TRBV2 and TRBJ1-2, reads EPEVTQTPSHQVTQMGQEVILRCVPISNHLYFYWYRQILGQKVEFLVSFYNNEISEKSEIFDDQFSVERPDGSNFTLKIRSTKLEDSAMYFCASSEVAQNYGYTFGSGTRLTVV.

This sequence joins TRBV19 and TRBJ2-5; 8 bases line up with TRBD2. With V trimmed by 5 bases and J by 5 bases, 7 bases remained unmatched. Germline V gene sequence: CDR1 LNHDA, CDR2 SQIVND (reference sequence). The CDR3 extends over 14 amino acids. CDR3 sequence (DNA): TGTGCCAGTAGTTCCGGGGGGGCAGGCGAGACCCAGTACTTC. Translating it yields CASSSGGAGETQYF.

V is TRBV11-2 and J is TRBJ2-3; no firm D call. The CDR3 is 16 amino acids. CDR1 and CDR2 (germline): SGHAT, FQNNGV. V was shortened by 1 base and J by 0 bases, with 11 bases between the two germline ends. The CDR3 reads CASSLGTVLSTDTQYF. The CDR3, as DNA: TGTGCCAGCAGCTTAGGAACAGTACTGAGCACAGATACGCAGTATTTT.

This chain uses TRBV9 with TRBJ1-2, with 8 positions matching TRBD1. This CDR3 spans 14 amino acids. Germline V gene lookup returns CDR1 SGDLS and CDR2 YYNGEE. J lost 4 bases, V lost 0 bases, and 2 bases had no gene match. In DNA, the CDR3 is TGTGCCAGCAGCGTAGGGACAGGGTCCTATGGCTACACCTTC. This codes for CASSVGTGSYGYTF.

This chain joins TRBV27 and TRBJ2-1; D is perhaps TRBD2 (6 bases). CDR1 and CDR2 (germline): MNHEY, SMNVEV (reference sequence). The CDR3 covers 15 residues. Trimming took off 2 bases at V and 3 bases at J, with 11 bases between the two ends. CDR3 protein: CASSLRRGLYNEQFF. CDR3 in DNA: TGTGCCAGCAGTTTAAGGCGGGGCCTCTACAATGAGCAGTTCTTC.

The chain uses TRBV7-9 and TRBJ2-1; TRBD2 matches at 11 bases. Per germline, CDR1 SEHNR and CDR2 FQNEAQ (reference sequence). The CDR3 length is 19 residues. V lost 1 base and J lost 4; bases outside the gene matches: 12. DNA for the CDR3: TGTGCCAGCAGCTTAGACAATTGGGCTAGCGGGGGGATATACAATGAGCAGTTCTTC. It translates to CASSLDNWASGGIYNEQFF.

The count of this clone is one. The genes are TRBV7-9 and TRBJ2-3; 7 bases align to TRBD1. CDR1 and CDR2 from the germline V gene are SEHNR and FQNEAQ (reference sequence). CDR3 size: 14 residues. V was clipped by 8 bases and J by 4 bases; unmatched bases: 9. For the CDR3, the DNA is TGTGCCAGCGTCCCCGGGACAGTCCCAGATACGCAGTATTTT. Translation: CASVPGTVPDTQYF.

The V and J genes are TRBV5-1 and TRBJ1-5; D remains ambiguous. The CDR3 runs to 16 residues. The V and J ends lost 0 bases and 0 bases respectively, with 10 bases between them. Germline CDR1 reads SGHRS; CDR2 reads YFSETQ. DNA of the CDR3: TGCGCCAGCAGCTTGGAGCCAATTGGTAGCAATCAGCCCCAGCATTTT. This codes for CASSLEPIGSNQPQHF. The variable domain in full, completed from reference TRBV5-1 and TRBJ1-5, reads KAGVTQTPRYLIKTRGQQVTLSCSPISGHRSVSWYQQTPGQGLQFLFEYFSETQRNKGNFPGRFSGRQFSNSRSEMNVSTLELGDSALYLCASSLEPIGSNQPQHFGDGTRLSIL.

J is TRBJ2-5 and V is TRBV10-1, with 11 bases matching TRBD2. After removal of 5 bases from V and 0 bases from J, the junction contained 8 bases not matched to a gene. Per the germline V gene, CDR1 is WNHNN and CDR2 is SYGVQD (reference sequence). The CDR3 loop spans 17 amino acids. The CDR3 reads CASSKASGGQNQETQYF. DNA for the CDR3: TGCGCCAGCAGTAAGGCTAGCGGGGGGCAGAACCAAGAGACCCAGTACTTC.

The chain links TRBV15 to TRBJ2-3, with D perhaps matching TRBD1 (5 bases). CDR1 is LNHNV and CDR2 is YYDKDF in the germline V gene (reference sequence). The CDR3 is 16 amino acids. Deletions cut 0 bases from V and 2 bases from J, with 12 bases between. Here the CDR3 DNA reads TGTGCCACCAGCAGAGATCAGGGATATGCCACAGATACGCAGTATTTT. Translating it yields CATSRDQGYATDTQYF.

This clone was observed once. This chain's CDR3 is CASTPRTGGNEKLFF. The DNA for the CDR3 is TGCGCCAGCACCCCCAGGACAGGGGGTAATGAAAAACTGTTTTTT. This chain uses TRBV5-1 with TRBJ1-4; 10 positions agree with TRBD1. J lost 4 bases, V lost 6 bases, and 6 bases had no gene match. The CDR3 is 15 amino acids. The germline V gene encodes CDR1 SGHRS and CDR2 YFSETQ.

The chain employs TRBV18 and TRBJ2-1; 7 bases align to TRBD1. Germline V CDR1 and CDR2: KGHSH, LQKENI. The CDR3 has 14 residues. The J segment lost 6 bases and the V segment lost 1 base, leaving 3 bases of the junction unmatched. CDR3 sequence reads: CASSPQGAGNEQFF. The DNA of the CDR3 is TGTGCCAGCTCACCACAGGGGGCAGGCAATGAGCAGTTCTTC.

The V and J genes are TRBV5-1 and TRBJ2-2; D call uncertain. The CDR3 sequence is 17 residues long. Germline V gene lookup returns CDR1 SGHRS and CDR2 YFSETQ. Deletions cut 1 base from V and 2 bases from J, with 15 bases between. CDR3: CASSLSLVFGNTGELFF. CDR3 coding DNA: TGCGCCAGCAGCTTGTCCCTCGTCTTCGGTAACACCGGGGAGCTGTTTTTT.

CDR3 amino acids: CATTTGGYSNQPQHF. In DNA, the CDR3 is TGTGCCACCACCACAGGGGGCTATAGCAATCAGCCCCAGCATTTT. The chain uses TRBV15 and TRBJ1-5, with TRBD1 matching over 9 bases. CDR1 is LNHNV and CDR2 is YYDKDF in the germline V gene (reference sequence). The CDR3 sequence is 15 residues long. Trimming cost V 7 bases and J 0 bases; bases outside gene matches: 4.

This sequence joins TRBV4-2 and TRBJ1-2; weak D call: TRBD1 (6 bases). Per germline, CDR1 LGHNA and CDR2 YNFKEQ. V was trimmed by 5 bases and J by 6 bases, leaving 13 bases between them. The CDR3 is 13 amino acids. CDR3 sequence (DNA): TGTGCCAGCAGCATCGCAGGGGTAGATGGCTACACCTTC. Translating it yields CASSIAGVDGYTF.

The V gene is TRBV7-9, the J gene TRBJ2-5, with D maybe TRBD2 (6 bases). The CDR3 extends over 17 amino acids. CDR1 and CDR2 from the germline V gene are SEHNR and FQNEAQ (reference sequence). The V end was cut by 3 bases, the J end by 5 bases, with 22 bases between. CDR3 loop: CASSFNFVRGGTETQYF. The CDR3 bases are TGTGCCAGCAGCTTTAATTTCGTGCGGGGCGGGACGGAGACCCAGTACTTC.

The chain couples TRBV14 to TRBJ2-1, with D perhaps matching TRBD1 (5 bases). Trimming took off 5 bases at V and 3 bases at J, with 14 bases between the two ends. The CDR3 loop spans 15 amino acids. The germline CDR1 and CDR2 sequences are SGHDN and FVKESK. The DNA for the CDR3 is TGTGCCAGCAGCTCCCGGACAAGTGGCTACAATGAGCAGTTCTTC. Residues: CASSSRTSGYNEQFF.

The chain recombines TRBV18 with TRBJ1-2; D is uncertain. The germline gives CDR1 KGHSH, CDR2 LQKENI. V was trimmed by 3 bases and J by 1 base, leaving 12 bases between them. The CDR3 has 15 amino acids. CDR3 in amino acids: CASSPNPTGNYGYTF. The CDR3, as DNA: TGTGCCAGCTCACCTAACCCGACGGGTAACTATGGCTACACCTTC.